The 7 T cell receptor beta chains listed next were all sequenced from one sample in a study of T cells of healthy individuals. Each CDR3 protein is one row after TCRdb ran MiXCR on the 5' RACE reads. The sample includes around 53,000 distinct CDR3 sequences, roughly 14% seen only once; the top ten take 15% to 20%. All receptors derive from a human donor in good health.

This clonotype was found many times. The rearrangement joins TRBV7-2 to TRBJ2-7; D ambiguous. With 1 base removed from V and 3 bases from J, the gap between germline ends came to 7 bases. There are 13 residues in the CDR3. CDR1 is SGHTA, CDR2 FQGNSA, per germline. The CDR3 sequence is CASSLDGFYEQYF. DNA for the CDR3: TGTGCCAGCAGCTTAGACGGTTTCTACGAGCAGTACTTC. Full variable domain (missing parts from reference TRBV7-2 and TRBJ2-7): GAGVSQSPSNKVTEKGKDVELRCDPISGHTALYWYRQSLGQGLEFLIYFQGNSAPDKSGLPSDRFSAERTGGSVSTLTIQRTQQEDSAVYLCASSLDGFYEQYFGPGTRLTVT.

This clonotype was seen ten or more times. The J gene is TRBJ1-2, the V gene TRBV29-1; 11 positions match TRBD1. The length of the CDR3 is 13 residues. Germline values: CDR1 SQVTM, CDR2 ANQGSEA. V trimming: 6 bases; J trimming: 3 bases; junction bases outside the gene matches: 3. For the CDR3, the DNA is TGCAGCGTGGGGACAGGGGGGGACTATGGCTACACCTTC. This translates into CSVGTGGDYGYTF.

This clonotype was observed a few times. The chain joins TRBV6-2 or TRBV6-3 to TRBJ2-7, with no clear D. The CDR3 is made up of 13 amino acids. Trimming removed 2 bases at V and 4 bases at J, with 9 bases between. The V gene's germline CDR1 is MNHEY and CDR2 SVGEGT. CDR3 residues: CASSYPAVYEQYF. DNA of the CDR3: TGTGCCAGCAGTTACCCCGCTGTTTACGAGCAGTACTTC.

The chain uses TRBV24-1 and TRBJ2-3; D not certain. The germline CDR1 and CDR2 sequences are KGHDR and SFDVKD. CDR3 length: 12 residues. Between the trimmed V and J ends, which lost 7 bases and 4 bases, there was a span of 8 bases. CDR3 in DNA: TGTGCCACCAGCTTTTCGGCAGATACGCAGTATTTT. As protein: CATSFSADTQYF.

This clonotype is deemed medium-sized. The rearrangement joins TRBV24-1 to TRBJ2-2; 10 nucleotides line up with TRBD2. CDR3 length: 16 residues. The germline CDR1 and CDR2 sequences are KGHDR and SFDVKD. With V trimmed by 0 bases and J by 3 bases, 0 bases remained unmatched. The CDR3: CATSDLLAGDTGELFF. The CDR3 DNA follows: TGTGCCACCAGTGATTTGCTAGCGGGAGACACCGGGGAGCTGTTTTTT.

This clonotype was counted many times. The gene calls are TRBV11-2 and TRBJ2-5, with D unclear. Germline V gene sequence: CDR1 SGHAT, CDR2 FQNNGV. V was trimmed by 5 bases and J by 2 bases, leaving 9 bases between them. This CDR3 spans 13 amino acids. The CDR3 bases are TGTGCCAGCAGCCCAGGTTTTCAAGAGACCCAGTACTTC. Translation gives CASSPGFQETQYF. Supplemented by reference TRBV11-2 and TRBJ2-5, the full variable domain reads EAGVAQSPRYKIIEKRQSVAFWCNPISGHATLYWYQQILGQGPKLLIQFQNNGVVDDSQLPKDRFSAERLKGVDSTLKIQPAKLEDSAVYLCASSPGFQETQYFGPGTRLLVL.

The V gene is TRBV12-3 or TRBV12-4, the J gene TRBJ1-4; D remains unclear. V was pared by 6 bases and J by 7 bases, with 18 bases between. The CDR3 is made up of 15 amino acids. The chain's CDR3 is CASSPSTPETEKLFF. For the CDR3, the DNA is TGTGCCAGCAGCCCTTCGACTCCCGAGACTGAAAAACTGTTTTTT.